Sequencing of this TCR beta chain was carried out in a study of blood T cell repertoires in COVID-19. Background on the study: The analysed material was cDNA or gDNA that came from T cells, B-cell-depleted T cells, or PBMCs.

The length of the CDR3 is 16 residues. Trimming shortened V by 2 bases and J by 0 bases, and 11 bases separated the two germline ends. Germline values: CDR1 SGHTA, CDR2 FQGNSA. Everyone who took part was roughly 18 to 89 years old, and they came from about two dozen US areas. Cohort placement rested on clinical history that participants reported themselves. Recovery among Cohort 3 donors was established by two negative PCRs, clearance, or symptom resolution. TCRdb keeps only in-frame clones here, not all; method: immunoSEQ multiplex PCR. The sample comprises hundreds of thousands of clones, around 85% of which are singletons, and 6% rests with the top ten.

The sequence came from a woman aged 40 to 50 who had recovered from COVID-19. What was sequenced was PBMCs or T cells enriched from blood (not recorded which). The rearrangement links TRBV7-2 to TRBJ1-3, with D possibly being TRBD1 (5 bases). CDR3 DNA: TGTGCCAGCAGCTTAAACAGGCCAGCCTCTGGAAACACCATATATTTT. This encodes CASSLNRPASGNTIYF. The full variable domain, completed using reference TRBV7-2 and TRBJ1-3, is GAGVSQSPSNKVTEKGKDVELRCDPISGHTALYWYRQSLGQGLEFLIYFQGNSAPDKSGLPSDRFSAERTGGSVSTLTIQRTQQEDSAVYLCASSLNRPASGNTIYFGEGSWLTVV.